There are a few counts of the clone carrying this T cell receptor beta chain. As yet, its antigen is unknown. This entry belongs to a study of blood T cells in healthy people across ages. Study-level findings and limits: Significant beta diversity loss was already apparent by age roughly 38, declining roughly linearly.

PCR was performed a second time for about 7 to 11 cycles using a sample-barcoded 5' primer and a J-beta primer mix. Via MiXCR, TCRdb re-called the 5' RACE reads, giving one row per CDR3 protein. The sample lists 700,000 to 800,000 distinct CDR3 sequences; more than 40% were seen once. Germline loops: CDR1 SGHVS, CDR2 FQNEAQ. The CDR3 spans 17 residues. With 0 bases clipped from V and 11 bases from J, the junction kept 16 bases outside the gene matches. This TCR was recovered from a woman in her sixties or seventies in good health. The chain joins TRBV7-8 to TRBJ2-5, with 9 nucleotides matching TRBD2. The sequenced sample consisted of blood. The CDR3 nucleotides are TGTGCCAGCAGCTTAGCGCTGGGTAGCGGGAGATTCTATGAGCAGTACTTC. This encodes CASSLALGSGRFYEQYF.